The present TCR beta chain was sequenced within a study of T cells after yellow fever vaccination. TCRdb ran MiXCR on the 5' RACE reads and lists one entry per CDR3 protein. The data hold around 500,000 distinct CDR3 sequences, with around a fifth observed a single time. Germline V gene sequence: CDR1 DFQATT, CDR2 SNEGSKA (reference sequence). V was clipped by 5 bases and J by 0 bases; unmatched bases: 7. The CDR3 contains 16 residues. The chain employs TRBV20-1 and TRBJ2-6, with TRBD2 matching 7 bases. Here the sequenced sample was PBMCs, taken about 21 days after the first yellow fever vaccination. The receptor was derived from a man between 18 and 35 years old who received the YFV17D yellow fever vaccine. The CDR3 sequence: CSAGGGIDSGANVLTF. For the CDR3, the DNA is TGCAGTGCTGGGGGGGGGATTGACTCTGGGGCCAACGTCCTGACTTTC.